These 17 T cell receptor beta chains were sequenced from one sample in a study of T cell changes during pregnancy in multiple sclerosis. TCRdb's copy holds only in-frame clones and misses some; the assay was immunoSEQ multiplex PCR. The table records over 45,000 clones, about nine tenths of them present only once. The sample was peripheral blood, taken after pregnancy. These receptors were taken from a female donor with multiple sclerosis, enrolled in a pregnancy study.

The CDR3, as DNA: TGTGCCAGCTCACCCGGGACAGGGCGAGATACGCAGTATTTT. It is translated as CASSPGTGRDTQYF. The chain carries TRBV18 and TRBJ2-3; 9 bases align to TRBD1. CDR1 and CDR2 (germline): KGHSH, LQKENI. The CDR3 contains 14 residues. The V segment lost 3 bases and the J segment 5 bases; nucleotides outside the gene matches: 3.

Only one count was recorded for this clone. CDR3 sequence (DNA): TGCGCCAGCAGGGGGACGCAATCGGCGGGGTATGGCTACACCTTC. It specifies CASRGTQSAGYGYTF. This chain connects TRBV5-1 to TRBJ1-2, with a weak D call TRBD1 (5 bases). The V gene's germline CDR1 is SGHRS and CDR2 YFSETQ. Trimming removed 5 bases from V and 5 bases from J, with 19 bases in between. CDR3 length: 15 amino acids.

The V and J genes are TRBV30 and TRBJ2-7; D is possibly TRBD1 (5 bases). Germline CDR1 GTSNPN, CDR2 SVGIG (reference sequence). The CDR3 sequence is 11 residues long. V was cut by 2 bases and J by 4 bases, with 6 bases left in between. The DNA for the CDR3 is TGTGCCTGGAGTCAGGGATACGAGCAGTACTTC. Its protein is CAWSQGYEQYF.

The chain couples TRBV5-1 to TRBJ2-3; D perhaps matches TRBD2 (6 bases). From germline, CDR1 is SGHRS and CDR2 YFSETQ. Trimming removed 0 bases from V and 4 bases from J, with 21 bases in between. The length of the CDR3 is 18 residues. The CDR3, as DNA: TGCGCCAGCAGCTTGGCTCGGGACTCCCATCTTTTTGCAGATACGCAGTATTTT. This encodes CASSLARDSHLFADTQYF.

The V call is TRBV4-1, the J call TRBJ1-1; a weak D match, TRBD1 (5 bases). Germline V lookup: CDR1 MGHRA, CDR2 YSYEKL. Trimming stripped 3 bases from V and 4 bases from J, with 24 bases between. The CDR3 runs 18 residues. As DNA, the CDR3 is TGCGCCAGCAGCCATCCCGAGGGAGGGGAAGGGTTACGCACTGAAGCTTTCTTT. It yields the protein CASSHPEGGEGLRTEAFF.

The chain uses TRBV10-2 and TRBJ1-1, with D hard to call. Germline CDR1 reads WSHSY; CDR2 reads SAAADI. The CDR3 consists of 12 residues. Trimming shortened V by 8 bases and J by 1 base, and 8 bases separated the two germline ends. Written as DNA, the CDR3 is TGCGCCAGCTCTTACACGAACACTGAAGCTTTCTTT. This codes for CASSYTNTEAFF.

In DNA form, the CDR3 reads TGTGCCAGTAATAAGGACGGGGGGGCGGGAGATACGCAGTATTTT. As protein: CASNKDGGAGDTQYF. V is TRBV2 and J is TRBJ2-3; 8 bases match TRBD2. Germline-derived CDR1 and CDR2 are SNHLY and FYNNEI. J gave up 5 bases and V 9 bases, and 13 bases lay outside the gene matches. The CDR3 contains 15 residues.

The chain employs TRBV9 and TRBJ2-5; D may match TRBD1 or TRBD2 (9 bases each). From germline, CDR1 is SGDLS and CDR2 YYNGEE. This CDR3 is 21 amino acids long. The ends were cut back, 3 bases at V and 2 bases at J, with 32 bases in the middle. The CDR3 DNA sequence: TGTGCCAGCAGCGAATCGGAGGGACAGGGTGTCCTAGCGGGGACACAAGAGACCCAGTACTTC. Residues: CASSESEGQGVLAGTQETQYF. Complete variable domain (other parts from reference TRBV9 and TRBJ2-5): DSGVTQTPKHLITATGQRVTLRCSPRSGDLSVYWYQQSLDQGLQFLIQYYNGEERAKGNILERFSAQQFPDLHSELNLSSLELGDSALYFCASSESEGQGVLAGTQETQYFGPGTRLLVL.

This clone occurred once. The V call is TRBV29-1, the J call TRBJ1-2; 10 nucleotides line up with TRBD1. The CDR3 is made up of 13 amino acids. V gave up 4 bases and J gave up 3 bases; unmatched junction bases: 2. Germline V CDR1 and CDR2: SQVTM, ANQGSEA. CDR3 sequence reads: CSVVDRGDYGYTF. The CDR3 coding sequence is TGCAGCGTTGTGGACAGGGGGGACTATGGCTACACCTTC.

The chain joins TRBV18 to TRBJ2-7, with D perhaps matching TRBD1 (6 bases). V was cut by 2 bases and J by 4 bases, with 24 bases left in between. This CDR3 is 18 amino acids long. Per germline, CDR1 KGHSH and CDR2 LQKENI. CDR3 DNA: TGTGCCAGCTCACCAGGAGGCGTGGGGGCAGGGGAGATATACGAGCAGTACTTC. As protein: CASSPGGVGAGEIYEQYF. The full variable domain, its missing parts supplied by reference TRBV18 and TRBJ2-7, is NAGVMQNPRHLVRRRGQEARLRCSPMKGHSHVYWYRQLPEEGLKFMVYLQKENIIDESGMPKERFSAEFPKEGPSILRIQQVVRGDSAAYFCASSPGGVGAGEIYEQYFGPGTRLTVT.

The chain joins TRBV21-1 to TRBJ1-1; the table's D gene call, TRBD1, was not cross checked with the DNA. TRBV21-1 is listed as a pseudogene. The length of the CDR3 is 13 residues. The CDR3 here is CARVTGFDSEAFF. For the CDR3, the DNA is TGTGCCAGGGTGACAGGGTTTGATTCTGAAGCTTTCTTT.

The chain couples TRBV30 to TRBJ2-7, with a weak D call TRBD1 (6 bases). Germline CDR1 is GTSNPN and CDR2 is SVGIG (reference sequence). V lost 2 bases and J lost 6, with 11 bases in between. The CDR3 spans 12 residues. The CDR3 loop reads CAWSLTGREQYF. CDR3 nucleotide sequence: TGTGCCTGGAGTTTAACAGGGCGCGAGCAGTACTTC.

This sequence joins TRBV6-5 and TRBJ1-2; no clear D. There are 13 residues in the CDR3. V lost 6 bases to trimming and J lost 5 bases, with 13 bases between them. Germline assignment: CDR1 MNHEY and CDR2 SVGAGI. Here the CDR3 DNA reads TGTGCCAGCAGGGCGGGATATTGGTATGGCTACACCTTC. Translation: CASRAGYWYGYTF.

V usage is TRBV5-1 and J usage is TRBJ2-3; 8 bases fit TRBD2. Germline CDR1 and CDR2: SGHRS and YFSETQ. The CDR3 runs 16 residues. V trimming: 4 bases; J trimming: 6 bases; junction bases outside the gene matches: 13. The CDR3 DNA follows: TGCGCCAGCAGCGATGGAAGGGGACTAGGCCCGGATACGCAGTATTTT. Translating it yields CASSDGRGLGPDTQYF.

In its sample, this clone was seen once. J is TRBJ2-7 and V is TRBV7-2, with 7 bases identical to TRBD1. The germline CDR1 and CDR2 sequences are SGHTA and FQGNSA. The V gene end was trimmed by 4 bases and the J gene end by 4 bases; junction bases not matched to a gene: 10. The CDR3 consists of 15 residues. In nucleotides, the CDR3 is TGTGCCAGCAGCTCTCCCGGACAGGCTCGGTACGAGCAGTACTTC. It is translated as CASSSPGQARYEQYF. Filled out from reference TRBV7-2 and TRBJ2-7, the complete variable domain reads GAGVSQSPSNKVTEKGKDVELRCDPISGHTALYWYRQSLGQGLEFLIYFQGNSAPDKSGLPSDRFSAERTGGSVSTLTIQRTQQEDSAVYLCASSSPGQARYEQYFGPGTRLTVT.

V gene TRBV5-1 combines with J gene TRBJ1-2; 12 bases agree with TRBD1. V lost 7 bases, J lost 9 bases, and 10 bases stayed unmatched. This CDR3 is built from 14 residues. Germline V gene sequence: CDR1 SGHRS, CDR2 YFSETQ. This chain's CDR3 is CASGSGTGGDRYTF. The CDR3 nucleotides are TGCGCCAGCGGATCCGGGACAGGGGGCGATCGCTACACCTTC. The whole variable domain, filled in from reference TRBV5-1 and TRBJ1-2, reads KAGVTQTPRYLIKTRGQQVTLSCSPISGHRSVSWYQQTPGQGLQFLFEYFSETQRNKGNFPGRFSGRQFSNSRSEMNVSTLELGDSALYLCASGSGTGGDRYTFGSGTRLTVV.

The chain links TRBV5-5 to TRBJ1-1, with D perhaps matching TRBD1 (6 bases). CDR1 and CDR2 (germline): SGHKS, YYEKEE (reference sequence). The CDR3 spans 15 residues. The V gene lost 4 bases and the J gene lost 4 bases, with 17 bases spanning the gap. The CDR3 region has the DNA TGTGCCAGCAGCCTACAGGGAGATCAGCGCACTGAAGCTTTCTTT. Translation: CASSLQGDQRTEAFF.